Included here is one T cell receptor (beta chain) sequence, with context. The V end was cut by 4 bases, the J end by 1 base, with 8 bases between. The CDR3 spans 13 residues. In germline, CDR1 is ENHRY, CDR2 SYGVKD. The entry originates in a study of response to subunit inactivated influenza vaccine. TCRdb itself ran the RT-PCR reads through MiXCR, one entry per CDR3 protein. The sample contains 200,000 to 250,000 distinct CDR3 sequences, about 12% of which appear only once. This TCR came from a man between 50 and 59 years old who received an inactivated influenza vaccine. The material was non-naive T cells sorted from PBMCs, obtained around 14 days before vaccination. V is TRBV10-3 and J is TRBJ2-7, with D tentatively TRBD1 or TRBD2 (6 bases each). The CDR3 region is CAISVGGSYEQYF. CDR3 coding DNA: TGTGCCATCAGTGTAGGGGGGTCCTACGAGCAGTACTTC.